The source of this T cell receptor beta chain is a study of regulatory T cells in long-lasting Graves disease. Across the study: Patients with persistent Graves' disease had over 5 years of antithyroid drugs and persistent TSH receptor antibodies.

This clonotype was detected ten times or more. Time point given: persistent/refractory GD, antithyroid drugs over 5 years with positive TRAb. The TCR library used RNA extracted from PBMCs. Combining iRepertoire HTBI primers with Arm-PCR of CDR3 regions, the authors built TCR beta libraries. TCRdb used MiXCR to reprocess the multiplex PCR reads, holding one entry per CDR3 protein. The table records 350,000 to 500,000 distinct CDR3 sequences, roughly a fifth of them present only once. Sequenced here: peripheral blood mononuclear cells (PBMCs), sampled when the disease was refractory, from a patient treated with antithyroid drugs. This receptor was identified in a female donor with Graves disease.

CDR3 DNA sequence: TGTGCCAGCAGCTTAGACCTACAGGCGTCCTATGGCTACACCTTC. Its protein product is CASSLDLQASYGYTF. The chain employs TRBV7-8 and TRBJ1-2; TRBD1 might be the D (5 bases). The CDR3 covers 15 residues. Germline lookup yields CDR1 SGHVS and CDR2 FQNEAQ. The V gene lost 1 base and the J gene lost 4 bases, with 13 bases spanning the gap. Drawing the rest from reference TRBV7-8 and TRBJ1-2, the complete variable domain is GAGVSQSPRYKVAKRGQDVALRCDPISGHVSLFWYQQALGQGPEFLTYFQNEAQLDKSGLPSDRFFAERPEGSVSTLKIQRTQQEDSAVYLCASSLDLQASYGYTFGSGTRLTVV.